Following are 23 T cell receptor beta chains from one sample sequenced in a study of regulatory T cells in long-lasting Graves disease. Time point meaning: newly diagnosed GD, antithyroid drugs for less than 3 months. PBMCs provided the RNA from which the TCR library was made. For TCR beta, libraries came from iRepertoire HTBI primers and Arm-PCR of CDR3 regions. TCRdb redid the calling of the multiplex PCR reads with MiXCR, one entry per CDR3 protein. Here the sample spans approximately 440,000 distinct CDR3 sequences, around 16% being singletons. Separately, the same data were catalogued under a study of T cells in Graves' hyperthyroidism and ophthalmopathy.

The source was peripheral blood mononuclear cells (PBMCs), collected at new diagnosis, from a patient treated with antithyroid drugs. The receptors come from a man aged 40-50 years with Graves disease.

V gene TRBV7-2 combines with J gene TRBJ1-5; no clear D gene. V shed 5 bases and J shed 0 bases, with 11 bases lying between them. CDR3 length: 15 residues. The germline V gene encodes CDR1 SGHTA and CDR2 FQGNSA. CDR3 DNA: TGTGCCAGCAGCCTGAGTAGGGTTAGCAATCAGCCCCAGCATTTT. This sequence encodes CASSLSRVSNQPQHF.

A word on this clonotype: The junction differs from germline at one of its ends, possibly a read error. The V call is TRBV20-1, the J call TRBJ2-3; D remains unclear. This CDR3 has 12 amino acids. The germline gives CDR1 DFQATT, CDR2 SNEGSKA (reference sequence). For the CDR3, the DNA is TGCAGTGCATGGACCCGCACAGATACGCAGTATTTC. As protein: CSAWTRTDTQYF.

Many counts were recorded for this clonotype. The chain uses TRBV11-1 and TRBJ2-2; D perhaps matches TRBD1 (6 bases). Germline V gives CDR1 SGHAT, CDR2 FQDESV (reference sequence). Trimming shortened V by 5 bases and J by 5 bases, and 15 bases separated the two germline ends. CDR3 length: 15 residues. This CDR3 is CASSVRGSGTGELFF. The CDR3 DNA is TGTGCCAGCAGCGTAAGGGGGTCCGGTACCGGGGAGCTGTTTTTT.

V and J are TRBV7-3 and TRBJ2-1, with 14 bases that match TRBD2. The CDR3 has 14 amino acids. V shed 8 bases and J 9 bases; nucleotides not matched to a gene: 6. Germline values: CDR1 SGHTA, CDR2 FQGTGA. CDR3 sequence reads: CASGPGLAGAEQFF. The CDR3 DNA reads as TGTGCCAGCGGACCGGGACTAGCGGGAGCTGAGCAGTTCTTC.

This clonotype was seen ten or more times. This chain uses TRBV3-1 with TRBJ2-7; the match to TRBD1 covers 8 bases. The germline V gene encodes CDR1 LGHDT and CDR2 YNNKEL (reference sequence). The CDR3 is made up of 15 amino acids. V lost 4 bases, J lost 3 bases, and 8 bases stayed unmatched. CDR3 sequence reads: CASSRSGQGLYEQYF. The CDR3 nucleotides are TGTGCCAGCAGCCGCTCCGGACAGGGCCTCTACGAGCAGTACTTC.

This clonotype was observed many times. This chain links TRBV20-1 with TRBJ1-5; TRBD1 is a possible D gene (6 bases). The CDR3 totals 16 residues. Between the trimmed V and J ends, which lost 2 bases and 0 bases, there was a span of 14 bases. Germline V gene data show CDR1 as DFQATT and CDR2 as SNEGSKA (reference sequence). CDR3 coding DNA: TGCAGTGCTAGAAATGGACAGTACTATAGCAATCAGCCCCAGCATTTT. Residues: CSARNGQYYSNQPQHF.

This clonotype appeared a few times. This sequence joins TRBV7-3 and TRBJ2-5, with 10 bases identical to TRBD2. This CDR3 has 17 residues. J lost 5 bases, V lost 5 bases, and 14 bases had no gene match. CDR1 is SGHTA and CDR2 is FQGTGA in the germline V gene. The CDR3 sequence is CASSPSPLAGVGETQYF. The CDR3 DNA follows: TGTGCCAGCAGCCCCTCCCCTCTAGCGGGAGTTGGGGAGACCCAGTACTTC.

The chain combines TRBV5-6 with TRBJ1-5; tentative D call: TRBD1 (6 bases). This CDR3 spans 13 amino acids. Germline lookup yields CDR1 SGHDT and CDR2 YYEEEE. Deletions cut 2 bases from V and 6 bases from J, with 9 bases between. CDR3 in amino acids: CASSFKTGQPQHF. In DNA form, the CDR3 reads TGTGCCAGCAGCTTCAAGACAGGTCAGCCCCAGCATTTT.

V and J are TRBV19 and TRBJ2-7; 12 bases are a match to TRBD1. The CDR3 extends over 16 amino acids. Germline-derived CDR1 and CDR2 are LNHDA and SQIVND (reference sequence). V gave up 1 base and J gave up 6 bases; unmatched junction bases: 7. The CDR3 coding sequence is TGTGCCAGTAGTATAGTGGCGGGGACAGGGGGCTTCGAGCAGTACTTC. Translated, it gives CASSIVAGTGGFEQYF.

This clonotype was seen at least ten times. The V and J genes are TRBV20-1 and TRBJ2-7; TRBD1 matches 10 bases. V was clipped by 5 bases and J by 4 bases; unmatched bases: 5. This CDR3 is 13 amino acids long. CDR1 and CDR2 (germline): DFQATT, SNEGSKA (reference sequence). The chain's CDR3 is CSAGTGVVYEQYF. The CDR3 DNA follows: TGCAGTGCTGGGACAGGGGTGGTTTACGAGCAGTACTTC.

This clonotype was found many times. CDR3 bases: TGTGCCAGCAGCTTTCTAGCGAACACCGGGGAGCTGTTTTTT. Protein product: CASSFLANTGELFF. The chain combines TRBV11-2 with TRBJ2-2; D is uncertain. Germline-derived CDR1 and CDR2 are SGHAT and FQNNGV. Trimming shortened V by 3 bases and J by 0 bases, and 5 bases separated the two germline ends. The CDR3 extends over 14 amino acids.

This clonotype was counted ten times or more. The chain couples TRBV11-2 to TRBJ1-1; D ambiguous. V was pared by 1 base and J by 1 base, with 7 bases between. Germline values: CDR1 SGHAT, CDR2 FQNNGV. The CDR3 sequence is 14 residues long. The DNA of the CDR3 is TGTGCCAGCAGCTTAGCTGGGCCGAACACTGAAGCTTTCTTT. Protein: CASSLAGPNTEAFF.

V usage is TRBV4-1 and J usage is TRBJ2-1, with 8 bases identical to TRBD2. With V trimmed by 5 bases and J by 8 bases, 11 bases remained unmatched. Per germline, CDR1 MGHRA and CDR2 YSYEKL. The CDR3 is 15 residues long. The CDR3 here is CASSSLSGSVDEQFF. The CDR3 nucleotides read TGCGCCAGCAGCAGCCTCAGCGGGAGTGTCGATGAGCAGTTCTTC.

This clonotype was counted ten times or more. The chain couples TRBV5-1 to TRBJ1-1; D is perhaps TRBD1 (6 bases). Germline V gene data show CDR1 as SGHRS and CDR2 as YFSETQ. V dropped 6 bases and J dropped 4 bases, with 13 bases sitting between them. This CDR3 contains 13 residues. The CDR3 loop is CASNRQDGTEAFF. CDR3 coding DNA: TGCGCCAGCAACCGACAGGACGGCACTGAAGCTTTCTTT.

The table lists this clonotype with many counts. The J gene is TRBJ2-7, the V gene TRBV28; 12 nucleotides match TRBD1. The CDR3 runs to 20 residues. Germline V gene data show CDR1 as MDHEN and CDR2 as SYDVKM. After removal of 3 bases from V and 2 bases from J, the junction contained 17 bases not matched to a gene. DNA for the CDR3: TGTGCCAGCAGTTTCTCACCGCCCGGGACAGGGGGCGAAGTTCCCTACGAGCAGTACTTC. Protein: CASSFSPPGTGGEVPYEQYF.

This clonotype has a count of ten or more. This chain connects TRBV4-2 to TRBJ2-1; tentatively, D is TRBD2 (6 bases). The CDR3 is 15 amino acids. The V end was cut by 1 base, the J end by 3 bases, with 10 bases between. Germline values: CDR1 LGHNA, CDR2 YNFKEQ. In DNA, the CDR3 is TGTGCCAGCAGCCAAGGAAGGGGAGGCTACAATGAGCAGTTCTTC. Protein: CASSQGRGGYNEQFF.

CDR3 nucleotides: TGTGCCAGCATCGATGGCCAGGGATGGTATGGCTACACCTTC. Translating gives CASIDGQGWYGYTF. The chain has TRBV6-1 and TRBJ1-2; maybe TRBD1 (5 bases). The CDR3 has 14 residues. CDR1 is MNHNS, CDR2 SASEGT, per germline. V lost 7 bases and J lost 5, with 17 bases in between.

The table lists this clonotype with a few counts. The genes are TRBV20-1 and TRBJ1-2; unclear D gene. The CDR3 sequence is 12 residues long. V shed 3 bases and J shed 4 bases, with 9 bases lying between them. In germline, CDR1 is DFQATT, CDR2 SNEGSKA (reference sequence). As DNA, the CDR3 is TGCAGTGCTAGTGCTTATCTCTATGGCTACACCTTC. As protein: CSASAYLYGYTF.

The chain combines TRBV28 with TRBJ1-6, with D perhaps TRBD1 (5 bases). The CDR3 is 15 residues long. Trimming stripped 0 bases from V and 6 bases from J, with 9 bases between. The V gene's germline CDR1 is MDHEN and CDR2 SYDVKM. CDR3 residues: CASSLWSGSNSPLHF. In DNA form, the CDR3 reads TGTGCCAGCAGTTTATGGTCAGGGTCTAATTCACCCCTCCACTTT.

V usage is TRBV5-1 and J usage is TRBJ2-1; 8 nucleotides agree with TRBD2. This CDR3 contains 16 residues. J lost 1 base, V lost 1 base, and 4 bases had no gene match. Per the germline V gene, CDR1 is SGHRS and CDR2 is YFSETQ. Written as DNA, the CDR3 is TGCGCCAGCAGCTTGAGCGGGAGTAGGTCCTACAATGAGCAGTTCTTC. Translation gives CASSLSGSRSYNEQFF.

CDR3 bases: TGTGCCAGCAGCTTAGAGGGGGATGGATACGAGCAGTACTTC. Protein product: CASSLEGDGYEQYF. V is TRBV7-9 and J is TRBJ2-7; possibly TRBD1 for D (6 bases). Germline CDR1 is SEHNR and CDR2 is FQNEAQ (reference sequence). Trimming removed 1 base at V and 4 bases at J, with 11 bases between. This CDR3 has 14 amino acids.

This clonotype was seen many times. The chain combines TRBV5-6 with TRBJ2-3, with TRBD1 matching 8 bases. The CDR3 is 14 residues long. With V trimmed by 6 bases and J by 4 bases, 7 bases remained unmatched. CDR1 is SGHDT, CDR2 YYEEEE, per germline. The CDR3 reads CASIPNRGADTQYF. Here the CDR3 DNA reads TGTGCCAGCATCCCGAACAGGGGGGCAGATACGCAGTATTTT.

This clonotype was recorded only once. Since a much larger clone is just one base distant, this may be a read error. The V gene is TRBV28, the J gene TRBJ2-1, with a possible D match to TRBD1 (6 bases). CDR3 size: 15 residues. From germline, CDR1 is MDHEN and CDR2 SYDVKM. With 3 bases removed from V and 9 bases from J, the gap between germline ends came to 18 bases. The DNA for the CDR3 is TGTGCCAGCAGTTTCCCCACACAGGGAATCAGTGAGCAGTTCTTC. Protein product: CASSFPTQGISEQFF.